A selection of T cell receptor beta chains follows, all from one sample in a study of shared clonotypes between healthy human individuals. TCRdb's copy holds only in-frame clones and misses some; the assay was immunoSEQ multiplex PCR. The data contain roughly 2.2 million clones, 85% to 95% of them singletons. Material: naive CD4+ T cells from PBMCs. The origin of the receptors is a man aged 18 to 30 in good health. Some clones in this sample may be carry-over from other donors' samples. Each CDR3 is given with its conserved first and last residue. D genes are given only for firm matches. Clone size appears in some rows only: once, few, many, or a class for an expanded clone.

D gene: NA
J gene: TRBJ2-6
V gene: TRBV28
clone size: NA
CDR3 protein: CASSGGSGANVLTF
CDR3 DNA: TGTGCCAGCAGTGGAGGGTCTGGGGCCAACGTCCTGACTTTC

D gene: NA
J gene: TRBJ2-7
V gene: TRBV20-1
clone size: NA
CDR3 protein: CSATPSYEQYF
CDR3 DNA: TGCAGTGCTACCCCATCCTACGAGCAGTACTTC

D gene: TRBD2
J gene: TRBJ2-1
V gene: TRBV7-2
clone size: NA
CDR3 protein: CASSITRLANYNEQFF
CDR3 DNA: TGTGCCAGCAGCATCACCCGACTAGCCAACTACAATGAGCAGTTCTTC

D gene: NA
J gene: TRBJ2-3
V gene: TRBV6-4
clone size: NA
CDR3 protein: CASSEQGSTDTQYF
CDR3 DNA: TGTGCCAGCAGCGAACAGGGTAGCACAGATACGCAGTATTTT

D gene: NA
J gene: TRBJ2-2
V gene: TRBV5-1
clone size: NA
CDR3 protein: CASSLGGSGTGELFF
CDR3 DNA: TGCGCCAGCAGCTTGGGAGGATCAGGTACCGGGGAGCTGTTTTTT

D gene: NA
J gene: TRBJ1-1
V gene: TRBV29-1
clone size: NA
CDR3 protein: CSLGGGDTEAFF
CDR3 DNA: TGCAGCCTAGGGGGTGGCGACACTGAAGCTTTCTTT

D gene: TRBD1
J gene: TRBJ2-7
V gene: TRBV7-9
clone size: NA
CDR3 protein: CASSLRQGDEQYF
CDR3 DNA: TGTGCCAGCAGCTTACGACAGGGCGACGAGCAGTACTTC

D gene: TRBD2
J gene: TRBJ2-1
V gene: TRBV6-1
clone size: NA
CDR3 protein: CASSLGLADYNEQFF
CDR3 DNA: TGTGCCAGCAGTCTGGGACTAGCGGACTACAATGAGCAGTTCTTC

D gene: NA
J gene: TRBJ1-5
V gene: TRBV2
clone size: few
CDR3 protein: CASRAIYSNQPQHF
CDR3 DNA: TGTGCCAGCAGGGCGATCTATAGCAATCAGCCCCAGCATTTT

D gene: TRBD2
J gene: TRBJ2-7
V gene: TRBV6-1
clone size: NA
CDR3 protein: CASSESGSDDEQYF
CDR3 DNA: TGTGCCAGCAGTGAAAGCGGGAGTGACGACGAGCAGTACTTC

D gene: NA
J gene: TRBJ1-1
V gene: TRBV2
clone size: NA
CDR3 protein: CASNQPATEAFF
CDR3 DNA: TGTGCCAGCAATCAGCCGGCCACTGAAGCTTTCTTT

D gene: NA
J gene: TRBJ1-2
V gene: TRBV30
clone size: NA
CDR3 protein: CAWLSAPGYTF
CDR3 DNA: TGTGCCTGGTTATCAGCCCCCGGCTACACCTTC

D gene: NA
J gene: TRBJ1-3
V gene: TRBV6-5
clone size: NA
CDR3 protein: CASSYSLLGNTIYF
CDR3 DNA: TGTGCCAGCAGTTACTCGTTACTCGGAAACACCATATATTTT

D gene: NA
J gene: TRBJ1-5
V gene: TRBV7-2
clone size: NA
CDR3 protein: CASSLSRGWNQPQHF
CDR3 DNA: TGTGCCAGCAGCTTATCCAGGGGTTGGAATCAGCCCCAGCATTTT

D gene: NA
J gene: TRBJ2-2
V gene: TRBV10-1
clone size: once
CDR3 protein: CASSAVAWVGELFF
CDR3 DNA: TGCGCCAGCAGTGCGGTAGCGTGGGTCGGGGAGCTGTTTTTT

D gene: NA
J gene: TRBJ2-2
V gene: TRBV2
clone size: NA
CDR3 protein: CASRGDSGGELFF
CDR3 DNA: TGTGCCAGCAGGGGGGATTCTGGTGGGGAGCTGTTTTTT

D gene: NA
J gene: TRBJ1-1
V gene: TRBV29-1
clone size: NA
CDR3 protein: CSVEEENTEAFF
CDR3 DNA: TGCAGCGTTGAAGAAGAGAACACTGAAGCTTTCTTT

D gene: NA
J gene: TRBJ1-2
V gene: TRBV4-2
clone size: NA
CDR3 protein: CASSQEIRGEGYTF
CDR3 DNA: TGTGCCAGCAGCCAAGAGATTCGGGGGGAAGGCTACACCTTC

D gene: TRBD2
J gene: TRBJ2-1
V gene: TRBV10-2
clone size: once
CDR3 protein: CASSVRGRANEQFF
CDR3 DNA: TGCGCCAGCAGTGTGCGCGGGAGGGCGAATGAGCAGTTCTTC

D gene: TRBD1
J gene: TRBJ1-4
V gene: TRBV7-2
clone size: NA
CDR3 protein: CASSEPGTENEKLFF
CDR3 DNA: TGTGCCAGCAGCGAGCCCGGGACAGAAAATGAAAAACTGTTTTTT

D gene: TRBD2
J gene: TRBJ2-5
V gene: TRBV10-3
clone size: NA
CDR3 protein: CAISVVAGSGKTQYF
CDR3 DNA: TGTGCCATCAGTGTGGTAGCGGGATCGGGAAAGACCCAGTACTTC

D gene: NA
J gene: TRBJ2-3
V gene: TRBV6-5
clone size: NA
CDR3 protein: CASSLGNTQYF
CDR3 DNA: TGTGCCAGCAGTTTAGGGAATACGCAGTATTTT

D gene: NA
J gene: TRBJ2-1
V gene: TRBV28
clone size: NA
CDR3 protein: CASSRSSYNEQFF
CDR3 DNA: TGTGCCAGCAGCAGGAGCTCCTACAATGAGCAGTTCTTC

D gene: NA
J gene: TRBJ1-1
V gene: TRBV25-1
clone size: NA
CDR3 protein: CASSASGRGRATEAFF
CDR3 DNA: TGTGCCAGCAGTGCGTCCGGACGGGGAAGAGCCACTGAAGCTTTCTTT

D gene: NA
J gene: TRBJ2-7
V gene: TRBV4-3
clone size: NA
CDR3 protein: CASSQGPSYEQYF
CDR3 DNA: TGCGCCAGCAGCCAAGGCCCCTCCTACGAGCAGTACTTC

D gene: TRBD2
J gene: TRBJ2-1
V gene: TRBV29-1
clone size: NA
CDR3 protein: CSVEGAGTSAYNEQFF
CDR3 DNA: TGCAGCGTTGAGGGGGCCGGGACTAGCGCTTACAATGAGCAGTTCTTC

D gene: NA
J gene: TRBJ2-5
V gene: TRBV7-2
clone size: NA
CDR3 protein: CASSLRGFGETQYF
CDR3 DNA: TGTGCCAGCAGCTTGCGAGGGTTTGGAGAGACCCAGTACTTC

D gene: TRBD2
J gene: TRBJ2-5
V gene: TRBV14
clone size: once
CDR3 protein: CASSQGTSGRDFETQYF
CDR3 DNA: TGTGCCAGCAGCCAAGGGACTAGCGGGAGGGATTTCGAGACCCAGTACTTC

D gene: NA
J gene: TRBJ1-1
V gene: TRBV7-3
clone size: NA
CDR3 protein: CASSLGLLNTEAFF
CDR3 DNA: TGTGCCAGCAGCTTGGGCCTTCTGAACACTGAAGCTTTCTTT

D gene: NA
J gene: TRBJ2-1
V gene: TRBV15
clone size: NA
CDR3 protein: CATRDGLAYNEQFF
CDR3 DNA: TGTGCCACCAGGGACGGGCTTGCCTACAATGAGCAGTTCTTC

D gene: TRBD2
J gene: TRBJ2-5
V gene: TRBV18
clone size: once
CDR3 protein: CASSLQREPGETQYF
CDR3 DNA: TGTGCCAGCTCACTACAGCGGGAGCCCGGGGAGACCCAGTACTTC

D gene: TRBD1
J gene: TRBJ1-3
V gene: TRBV28
clone size: NA
CDR3 protein: CASTLQGPPSGNTIYF
CDR3 DNA: TGTGCCAGCACCCTACAGGGGCCTCCCTCTGGAAACACCATATATTTT

D gene: NA
J gene: TRBJ2-7
V gene: TRBV19
clone size: NA
CDR3 protein: CASSPLGDSYEQYF
CDR3 DNA: TGTGCCAGTAGCCCCCTAGGGGACTCCTACGAGCAGTACTTC

D gene: TRBD1
J gene: TRBJ1-1
V gene: TRBV20-1
clone size: few
CDR3 protein: CSARDDRGAFF
CDR3 DNA: TGCAGTGCTAGAGATGACAGGGGAGCTTTCTTT

D gene: NA
J gene: TRBJ2-3
V gene: TRBV5-1
clone size: NA
CDR3 protein: CASNSTDTQYF
CDR3 DNA: TGCGCCAGCAACTCCACAGATACGCAGTATTTT

D gene: NA
J gene: TRBJ1-5
V gene: TRBV28
clone size: NA
CDR3 protein: CASSLGGADQPQHF
CDR3 DNA: TGTGCCAGCAGTTTGGGCGGAGCTGATCAGCCCCAGCATTTT

D gene: TRBD1
J gene: TRBJ1-4
V gene: TRBV19
clone size: NA
CDR3 protein: CASGNRDRGEKLFF
CDR3 DNA: TGTGCCAGCGGGAATCGGGACAGGGGTGAAAAACTGTTTTTT

D gene: TRBD2
J gene: TRBJ2-5
V gene: TRBV5-4
clone size: NA
CDR3 protein: CASSWGGLQETQYF
CDR3 DNA: TGTGCCAGCAGCTGGGGGGGACTCCAAGAGACCCAGTACTTC

D gene: NA
J gene: TRBJ2-5
V gene: TRBV7-9
clone size: NA
CDR3 protein: CASSLQGIGETQYF
CDR3 DNA: TGTGCCAGCAGCTTACAGGGGATCGGGGAGACCCAGTACTTC

D gene: NA
J gene: TRBJ2-3
V gene: TRBV18
clone size: NA
CDR3 protein: CASSPKIVGGADTQYF
CDR3 DNA: TGTGCCAGCTCACCGAAAATCGTCGGGGGCGCAGATACGCAGTATTTT

D gene: NA
J gene: TRBJ1-2
V gene: TRBV6-1
clone size: NA
CDR3 protein: CASTPAGIYGYTF
CDR3 DNA: TGTGCCAGCACCCCTGCTGGTATCTATGGCTACACCTTC

D gene: NA
J gene: TRBJ1-1
V gene: TRBV19
clone size: NA
CDR3 protein: CASSIGQAGVPGF
CDR3 DNA: TGTGCCAGTAGTATTGGCCAGGCGGGGGTCCCTGGCTTT

D gene: NA
J gene: TRBJ2-7
V gene: TRBV10-3
clone size: NA
CDR3 protein: CAISDRAQTYEQYF
CDR3 DNA: TGTGCCATCAGTGATAGGGCCCAAACCTACGAGCAGTACTTC

D gene: TRBD2
J gene: TRBJ2-3
V gene: TRBV4-2
clone size: once
CDR3 protein: CASSQGLREIPNTQYF
CDR3 DNA: TGTGCCAGCAGCCAAGGCTTGCGGGAGATCCCGAATACGCAGTATTTT

D gene: TRBD2
J gene: TRBJ2-5
V gene: TRBV7-3
clone size: NA
CDR3 protein: CASSPRTSGREFQETQYF
CDR3 DNA: TGTGCCAGCAGCCCGCGGACTAGCGGGAGGGAATTCCAAGAGACCCAGTACTTC

D gene: TRBD2
J gene: TRBJ2-7
V gene: TRBV6-1
clone size: NA
CDR3 protein: CASSNGRGDEQYF
CDR3 DNA: TGTGCCAGCAGTAACGGGAGGGGGGACGAGCAGTACTTC

D gene: NA
J gene: TRBJ1-2
V gene: TRBV7-9
clone size: NA
CDR3 protein: CASSFYSEGYGYTF
CDR3 DNA: TGTGCCAGCAGCTTTTACAGTGAGGGCTATGGCTACACCTTC

D gene: TRBD1
J gene: TRBJ2-5
V gene: TRBV5-4
clone size: NA
CDR3 protein: CASRGQGKETQYF
CDR3 DNA: TGTGCCAGCAGGGGACAGGGAAAAGAGACCCAGTACTTC

D gene: TRBD2
J gene: TRBJ2-3
V gene: TRBV5-4
clone size: NA
CDR3 protein: CASSKGLAGEADTQYF
CDR3 DNA: TGTGCCAGCAGCAAGGGACTAGCGGGAGAAGCAGATACGCAGTATTTT

D gene: NA
J gene: TRBJ2-7
V gene: TRBV27
clone size: NA
CDR3 protein: CASSSRPSPRQYF
CDR3 DNA: TGTGCCAGCAGTTCTAGACCTAGTCCGAGGCAGTACTTC

D gene: NA
J gene: TRBJ2-7
V gene: TRBV5-1
clone size: once
CDR3 protein: CASSLAENLEQYF
CDR3 DNA: TGCGCCAGCAGCTTGGCGGAGAATTTGGAGCAGTACTTC

D gene: NA
J gene: TRBJ1-2
V gene: TRBV3-2
clone size: NA
CDR3 protein: CATPPGNTF
CDR3 DNA: TGTGCCACCCCCCCGGGGAACACCTTC